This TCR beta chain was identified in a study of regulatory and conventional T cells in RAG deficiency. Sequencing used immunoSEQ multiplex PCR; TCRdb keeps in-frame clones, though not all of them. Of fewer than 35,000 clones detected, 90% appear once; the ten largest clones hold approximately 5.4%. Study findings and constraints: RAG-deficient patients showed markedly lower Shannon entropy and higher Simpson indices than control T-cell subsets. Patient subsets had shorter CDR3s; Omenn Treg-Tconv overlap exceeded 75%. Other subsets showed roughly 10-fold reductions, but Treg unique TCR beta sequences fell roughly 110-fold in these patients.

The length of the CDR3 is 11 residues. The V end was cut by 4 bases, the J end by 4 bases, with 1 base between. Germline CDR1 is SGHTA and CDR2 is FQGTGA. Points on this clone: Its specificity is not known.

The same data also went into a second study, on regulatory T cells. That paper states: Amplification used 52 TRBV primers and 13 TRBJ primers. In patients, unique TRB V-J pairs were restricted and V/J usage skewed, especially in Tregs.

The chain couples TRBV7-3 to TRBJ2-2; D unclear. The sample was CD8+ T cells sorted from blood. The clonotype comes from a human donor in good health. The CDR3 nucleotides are TGTGCCAGCAGCTCCACCGGGGAGCTGTTTTTT. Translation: CASSSTGELFF.